These 14 T cell receptor beta chains were all obtained from the same sample, sequenced in a study of CD8+CD57+ T cells in acquired aplastic anemia. The use of genomic DNA as template underpinned the TCR beta VDJ and CDR3 profiling. TCRdb reprocessed the reads with MiXCR, giving one entry per CDR3 protein. Among around 150,000 distinct CDR3 sequences, around 45% were seen once, and the ten largest hold under 1.2%. Material: sorted CD4+, CD8+, or CD8+CD57+ T cells (not recorded which) from PBMCs. The receptors originated from a human donor in good health.

The J gene is TRBJ2-5, the V gene TRBV20-1; 9 positions agree with TRBD2. CDR3 length: 15 amino acids. Germline lookup yields CDR1 DFQATT and CDR2 SNEGSKA (reference sequence). Trimming removed 6 bases from V and 5 bases from J; junction bases left unmatched: 13. CDR3 sequence (DNA): TGCAGTGCCAAGAGCGGGGGGCCTTTAGGGGAGACCCAGTACTTC. This gives the protein CSAKSGGPLGETQYF.

The rearrangement uses TRBV10-3 and TRBJ2-7, with D possibly being TRBD2 (6 bases). The V gene's germline CDR1 is ENHRY and CDR2 SYGVKD. CDR3 size: 13 residues. V was shortened by 5 bases and J by 2 bases, with 10 bases between the two germline ends. The CDR3 reads CAISRREAYEQYF. CDR3 DNA: TGTGCCATCAGTAGAAGGGAGGCCTACGAGCAGTACTTC.

This clonotype came up a few times. This rearrangement joins TRBV20-1 to TRBJ1-6; the D is unclear. CDR3 length: 13 residues. V lost 3 bases and J lost 9, with 12 bases in between. Germline CDR1 is DFQATT and CDR2 is SNEGSKA (reference sequence). The CDR3 nucleotides read TGCAGTGCTAGTCCGGACTCTTCTTCACCCCTCCACTTT. Translation: CSASPDSSSPLHF.

The table lists this clonotype with a count of one. The V and J genes are TRBV28 and TRBJ2-5, with D tentatively TRBD1 or TRBD2 (6 bases each). Germline CDR1 reads MDHEN; CDR2 reads SYDVKM. The V and J ends lost 7 bases and 5 bases respectively, with 14 bases between them. The CDR3 runs to 13 residues. DNA for the CDR3: TGTGCCAGCACCTCTTGGGGGGCGGAGACCCAGTACTTC. Its protein product is CASTSWGAETQYF. Full variable domain (missing parts from reference TRBV28 and TRBJ2-5): DVKVTQSSRYLVKRTGEKVFLECVQDMDHENMFWYRQDPGLGLRLIYFSYDVKMKEKGDIPEGYSVSREKKERFSLILESASTNQTSMYLCASTSWGAETQYFGPGTRLLVL.

This chain joins TRBV18 and TRBJ1-1; D is unclear. The CDR3 consists of 14 residues. Trimming took 6 bases from V and 4 from J, leaving 15 bases between them. Looked up from germline, CDR1 is KGHSH and CDR2 is LQKENI. Here the CDR3 DNA reads TGTGCCAGCTCCGAGGACCTTTCGGGCACTGAAGCTTTCTTT. Translation gives CASSEDLSGTEAFF.

For this clonotype: A read error may produce the germline difference seen at one junction end. This chain joins TRBV7-7 and TRBJ2-5; 7 positions match TRBD2. This CDR3 has 13 amino acids. Germline V CDR1 and CDR2: SSHAT, FNYEAQ (reference sequence). The DNA for the CDR3 is TGTGCTAGCAGCCCCGGACTAGGAGAGCCCCAGTACTTC. Translated, it gives CASSPGLGEPQYF. The entire variable domain, with the rest obtained from reference TRBV7-7 and TRBJ2-5, is as follows: GAGVSQSPRYKVTKRGQDVTLRCDPISSHATLYWYQQALGQGPEFLTYFNYEAQPDKSGLPSDRFSAERPEGSISTLTIQRTEQRDSAMYRCASSPGLGEPQYFGPGTRLLVL.

The V gene is TRBV25-1, the J gene TRBJ2-2; weak D call: TRBD1 (5 bases). Germline V gives CDR1 MGHDK, CDR2 SYGVNS. The CDR3 has 15 residues. The ends were cut back, 1 base at V and 5 bases at J, with 11 bases in the middle. The CDR3 is CASSELFQGTGELFF. The CDR3 region has the DNA TGTGCCAGCAGTGAATTATTTCAGGGAACCGGGGAGCTGTTTTTT.

The J gene is TRBJ2-7, the V gene TRBV20-1; 11 positions agree with TRBD2. CDR1 DFQATT and CDR2 SNEGSKA come from the germline V gene (reference sequence). The ends lost 5 bases at V and 4 bases at J; junction bases unmatched: 4. The CDR3 sequence is 13 residues long. Here the CDR3 DNA reads TGCAGTGCTTCTAGCGGGGGGATGTACGAGCAGTACTTC. The encoded protein is CSASSGGMYEQYF.

Turning to this clonotype: A much larger clone lies one base from this, so it may be a read error. Here the CDR3 omits its conserved ending phenylalanine or tryptophan, so a read error is the likely source. This chain joins TRBV7-3 and TRBJ2-1; the D is unclear. The CDR3 length is 13 residues. Trimming cost V 6 bases and J 4 bases, with 10 bases left between them. Germline CDR1 reads SGHTA; CDR2 reads FQGTGA. In nucleotides, the CDR3 is TGTGCCAGCAGTTTCGTGGAGTACAATGAGCAGTTCCTC. Translating it yields CASSFVEYNEQFL.

The sample holds one count of this clonotype. The DNA of the CDR3 is TGCAGCGTTGGAACGGACAGCGGCTACGAGCAGTACTTC. It yields the protein CSVGTDSGYEQYF. J is TRBJ2-7 and V is TRBV29-1, with D possibly matching TRBD1 (6 bases). Germline V lookup: CDR1 SQVTM, CDR2 ANQGSEA. Trimming pared 4 bases from V and 3 bases from J, leaving 13 bases between. The CDR3 is 13 amino acids.

This clonotype was recorded once. V gene TRBV7-3 combines with J gene TRBJ2-5; no clear D. CDR1 is SGHTA and CDR2 is FQGTGA in the germline V gene. Trimming removed 6 bases at V and 4 bases at J, with 12 bases between. The CDR3 is 13 amino acids. In DNA, the CDR3 is TGTGCCAGCAGTTCACAGTGGGGAGAGACCCAGTACTTC. It is translated as CASSSQWGETQYF.

J is TRBJ2-1 and V is TRBV2; the D is unclear. Trimming removed 6 bases at V and 9 bases at J, with 12 bases between. There are 12 residues in the CDR3. CDR1 SNHLY and CDR2 FYNNEI come from the germline V gene. CDR3 region: CASRGSVIEQFF. The CDR3 nucleotides are TGTGCCAGCAGGGGGTCAGTTATTGAGCAGTTCTTC.

The V and J genes are TRBV20-1 and TRBJ2-7; 10 nucleotides agree with TRBD2. The germline V gene has CDR1 DFQATT and CDR2 SNEGSKA (reference sequence). The CDR3 has 14 amino acids. With V trimmed by 5 bases and J by 3 bases, 7 bases remained unmatched. The CDR3 is CSAGLASGGYEQYF. CDR3 bases: TGCAGTGCTGGCCTGGCTAGCGGGGGCTACGAGCAGTACTTC.

This clonotype occurred many times. The V and J genes are TRBV3-1 and TRBJ1-5; D not certain. Trimming took off 3 bases at V and 9 bases at J, with 12 bases between the two ends. CDR3 size: 13 residues. From germline, CDR1 is LGHDT and CDR2 YNNKEL (reference sequence). CDR3 DNA: TGTGCCAGCAGCCACAGGACGGACCGGCCCCAGCATTTT. Its protein is CASSHRTDRPQHF.